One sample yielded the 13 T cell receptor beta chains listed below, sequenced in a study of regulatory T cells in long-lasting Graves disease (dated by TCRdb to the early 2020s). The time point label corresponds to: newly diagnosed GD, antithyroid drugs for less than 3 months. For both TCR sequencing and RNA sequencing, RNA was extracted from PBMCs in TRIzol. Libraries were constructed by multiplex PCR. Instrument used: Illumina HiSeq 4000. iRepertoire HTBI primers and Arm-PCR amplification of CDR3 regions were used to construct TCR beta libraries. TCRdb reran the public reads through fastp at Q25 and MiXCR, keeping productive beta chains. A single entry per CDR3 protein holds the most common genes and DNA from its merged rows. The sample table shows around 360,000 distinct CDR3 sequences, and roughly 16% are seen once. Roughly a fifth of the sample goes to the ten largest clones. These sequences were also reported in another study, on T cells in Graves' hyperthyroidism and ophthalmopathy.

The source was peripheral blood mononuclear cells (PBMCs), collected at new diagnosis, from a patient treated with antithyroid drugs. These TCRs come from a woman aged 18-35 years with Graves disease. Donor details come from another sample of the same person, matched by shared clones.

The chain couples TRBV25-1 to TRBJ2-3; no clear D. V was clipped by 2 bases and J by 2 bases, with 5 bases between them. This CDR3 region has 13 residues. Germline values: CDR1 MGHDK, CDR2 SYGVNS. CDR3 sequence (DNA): TGTGCCAGCAGTGAAAGGTACACAGATACGCAGTATTTT. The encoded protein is CASSERYTDTQYF.

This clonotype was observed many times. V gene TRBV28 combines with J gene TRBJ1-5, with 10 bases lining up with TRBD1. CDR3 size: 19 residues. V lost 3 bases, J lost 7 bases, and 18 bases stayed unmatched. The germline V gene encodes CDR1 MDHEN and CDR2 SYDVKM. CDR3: CASSFMPRDRGWSYQPQHF. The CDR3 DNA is TGTGCCAGCAGTTTTATGCCTCGGGACAGGGGATGGTCATACCAGCCCCAGCATTTT.

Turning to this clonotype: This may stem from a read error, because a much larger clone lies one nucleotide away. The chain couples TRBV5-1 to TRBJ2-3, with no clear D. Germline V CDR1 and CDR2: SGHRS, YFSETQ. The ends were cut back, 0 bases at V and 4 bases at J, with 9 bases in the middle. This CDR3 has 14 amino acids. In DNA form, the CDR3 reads TGCGCCAGCAGCTTGGATGGGCGATCAGATACGCAGTATTTT. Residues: CASSLDGRSDTQYF.

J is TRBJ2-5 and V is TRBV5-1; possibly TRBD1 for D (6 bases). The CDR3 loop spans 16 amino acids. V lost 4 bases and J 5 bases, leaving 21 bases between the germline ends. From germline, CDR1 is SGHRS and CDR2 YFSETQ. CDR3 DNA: TGCGCCAGCAGCATCGGGACACTTCCTCTGACTGAGACCCAGTACTTC. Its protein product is CASSIGTLPLTETQYF.

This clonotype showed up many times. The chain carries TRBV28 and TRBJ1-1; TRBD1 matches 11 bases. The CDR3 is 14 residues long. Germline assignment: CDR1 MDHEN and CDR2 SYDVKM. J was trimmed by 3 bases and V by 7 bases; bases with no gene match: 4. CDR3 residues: CASTGQGAYTEAFF. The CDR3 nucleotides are TGTGCCAGCACCGGACAGGGGGCTTACACTGAAGCTTTCTTT.

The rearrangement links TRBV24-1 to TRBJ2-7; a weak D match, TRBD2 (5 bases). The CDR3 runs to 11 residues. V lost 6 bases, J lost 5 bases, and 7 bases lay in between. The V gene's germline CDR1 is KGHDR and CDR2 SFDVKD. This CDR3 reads CATSSGDEQYF. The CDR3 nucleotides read TGTGCCACCAGTTCCGGGGACGAGCAGTACTTC.

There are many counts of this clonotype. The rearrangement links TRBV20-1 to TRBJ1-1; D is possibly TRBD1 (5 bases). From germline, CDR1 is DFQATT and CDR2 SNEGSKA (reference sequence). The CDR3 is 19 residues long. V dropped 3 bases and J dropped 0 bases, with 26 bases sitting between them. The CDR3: CSASKFLWVRRELNTEAFF. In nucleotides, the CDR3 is TGCAGTGCTAGTAAGTTCTTATGGGTCCGCAGGGAATTGAACACTGAAGCTTTCTTT.

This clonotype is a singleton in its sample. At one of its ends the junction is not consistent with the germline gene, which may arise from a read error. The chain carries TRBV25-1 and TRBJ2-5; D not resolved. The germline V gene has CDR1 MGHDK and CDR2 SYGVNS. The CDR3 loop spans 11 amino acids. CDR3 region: CASSEEAAPHF. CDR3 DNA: TGTGCCAGCAGTGAAGAGGCAGCCCCACACTTC.

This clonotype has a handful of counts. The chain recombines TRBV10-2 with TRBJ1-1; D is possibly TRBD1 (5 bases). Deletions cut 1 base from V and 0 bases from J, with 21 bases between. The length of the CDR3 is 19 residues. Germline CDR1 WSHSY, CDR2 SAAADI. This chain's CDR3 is CASSELGRGPEFMNTEAFF. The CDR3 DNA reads TGCGCCAGCAGTGAGTTGGGACGTGGGCCGGAATTTATGAACACTGAAGCTTTCTTT.

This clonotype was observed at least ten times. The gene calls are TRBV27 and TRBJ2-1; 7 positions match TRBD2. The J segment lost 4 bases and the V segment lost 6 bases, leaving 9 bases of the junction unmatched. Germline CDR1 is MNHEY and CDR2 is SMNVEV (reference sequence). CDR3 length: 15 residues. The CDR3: CASRAQGLTYNEQFF. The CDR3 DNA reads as TGTGCCAGCAGAGCCCAGGGACTAACGTACAATGAGCAGTTCTTC.

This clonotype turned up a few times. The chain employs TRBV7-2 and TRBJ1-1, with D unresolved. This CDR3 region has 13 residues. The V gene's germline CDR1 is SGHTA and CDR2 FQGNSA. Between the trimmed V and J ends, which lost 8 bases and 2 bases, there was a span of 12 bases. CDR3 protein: CASPLGVNTEAFF. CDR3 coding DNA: TGTGCCAGCCCCCTCGGGGTTAACACTGAAGCTTTCTTT.

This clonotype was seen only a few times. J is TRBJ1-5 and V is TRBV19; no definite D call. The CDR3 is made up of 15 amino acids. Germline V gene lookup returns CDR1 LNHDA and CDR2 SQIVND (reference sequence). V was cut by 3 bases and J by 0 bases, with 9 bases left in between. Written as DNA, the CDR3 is TGTGCCAGTAGTATCTCCAGGAATAGCAATCAGCCCCAGCATTTT. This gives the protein CASSISRNSNQPQHF. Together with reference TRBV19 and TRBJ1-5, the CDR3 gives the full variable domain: DGGITQSPKYLFRKEGQNVTLSCEQNLNHDAMYWYRQDPGQGLRLIYYSQIVNDFQKGDIAEGYSVSREKKESFPLTVTSAQKNPTAFYLCASSISRNSNQPQHFGDGTRLSIL.

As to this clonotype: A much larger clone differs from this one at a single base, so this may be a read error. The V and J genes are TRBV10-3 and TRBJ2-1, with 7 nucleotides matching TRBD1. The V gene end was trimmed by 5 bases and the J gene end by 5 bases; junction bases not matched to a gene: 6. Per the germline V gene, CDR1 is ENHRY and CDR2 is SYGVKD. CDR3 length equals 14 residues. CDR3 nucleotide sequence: TGTGCCATCAGTTACTCGGACAGGAACAATGAGCAGTTCTTC. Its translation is CAISYSDRNNEQFF.